This TCR beta chain is from a study of blood T cell repertoires in COVID-19. Study in general: Specimens from acute and convalescent COVID-19 originated in the United States, Italy and Spain. PBMCs, B-cell-depleted T cells, or T cells were the source of the cDNA or gDNA that made up the material.

V was trimmed by 1 base and J by 5 bases, leaving 8 bases between them. Per the germline V gene, CDR1 is MDHEN and CDR2 is SYDVKM. The CDR3 length is 13 residues. In the original analysis: Quantification of nucleated cells was approximated via reference gene primer amplification. Using immunoSEQ multiplex PCR, the repertoire was profiled, and TCRdb retains in-frame clones only, with some absent. V, J and clone size derive from that table, while D and trimming were established from the DNA sequence. The data show about 190,000 clones, with 79% seen just once and 15% to 20% held by the top ten. This receptor was identified in a man aged 55 to 69 with active or convalescent COVID-19. Input material: peripheral blood. The rearrangement joins TRBV28 to TRBJ1-1, with D perhaps TRBD1 (5 bases). The CDR3 sequence is CASSLSQVTEAFF. The CDR3 DNA is TGTGCCAGCAGTTTATCACAGGTGACTGAAGCTTTCTTT.